This T cell receptor (beta chain) was recorded in a study of blood T cell repertoires in COVID-19 (dated by TCRdb to the early 2020s). The study in broad terms: Samples covering the acute and convalescent phases of COVID-19 were provided by collaborators in the United States, Italy and Spain. Where HLA class I and class II types were available, the types were taken from metadata supplied by the sample provider, not from assay-based typing. The prospective study material was composed of cDNA or gDNA derived from T cells, B-cell-depleted T cells, or PBMCs. The sample metadata nearly always contained a de-identified subject ID, COVID-19 status, age in years and sex. The dataset comprised deeply sampled blood TCRbeta repertoires from subjects exposed to, actively infected with, or recovered from COVID-19. Samples were obtained from the ongoing ImmuneRACE study (first 160 participants) and from roughly 1,300 subjects provided by 6 global collaborators. A freely available public database, intended as a resource for researchers studying the immune response to SARS-CoV-2, is where the repertoires were released. Study-level results and caveats: How much clinical and demographic metadata was included differed by source and by participant, and the metadata was provided uncurated.

On this clone itself: Its antigen is not yet known. Base qualities are missing; no much larger clone stands one base away.

The collaborating institutions used their own protocols to collect whole blood in K2EDTA tubes. For TCRbeta analysis, collaborator samples were shipped as frozen whole blood, as isolated PBMCs, or as DNA extracted from either sample type. TCRbeta CDR3 regions were amplified from genomic DNA using the immunoSEQ Assay, a bias-controlled multiplex PCR. The source study handled its data this way. The number of nucleated cells in each sample was estimated from the amplification of reference gene primers within the assay. To quantify the absolute abundance of each unique TCRbeta CDR3 rearrangement, sequence reads were collapsed and filtered. Productive Simpson clonality was computed per sample as the square root of Simpson's diversity index over productive rearrangements. The clones in this table, taken by TCRdb from immuneACCESS, are in-frame only. Not every clone is retained; where verified, under half of the shortfall comes from an unresolved V gene, and the cause of the rest is unknown. V and J calls and clone size follow that table, whereas D and trimming were derived from the DNA. The sample table lists about 67,000 clones, more than 70% of them with a count of one. The ten largest clones add up to roughly 6% of the sample.

CDR1 and CDR2, per the germline V gene, are MGHDK and SYGVNS. Trimming takes 3 bases from V and 2 bases from J, and the germline ends sit 12 bases apart. The CDR3 holds 15 amino acids from the cysteine to the phenylalanine. Only the CDR3 region is kept as DNA, spanning 45 bases read in frame from base 1. The TCR sequence derives from a woman aged 55-70 years with acute or convalescent COVID-19. The sequenced sample consisted of peripheral blood. The chain is assembled from TRBV25-1 and TRBJ2-3, with no confidently assigned D gene. The DNA sequence follows: TGTGCCAGCAGTGACTCGTCTTTATACACAGATACGCAGTATTTT. This translates into CASSDSSLYTDTQYF. Full variable domain (CDR3 extended with the reference TRBV25-1 and TRBJ2-3 proteins): EADIYQTPRYLVIGTGKKITLECSQTMGHDKMYWYQQDPGMELHLIHYSYGVNSTEKGDLSSESTVSRIRTEHFPLTLESARPSHTSQYLCASSDSSLYTDTQYFGPGTRLTVL.